These 2 T cell receptor beta chains share one sample of origin, sequenced in a study of blood T cells in healthy people across ages. Sample-barcoded 5' priming and a J-beta primer mix drove a second PCR of 7 to 11 cycles. MiXCR, run by TCRdb on the 5' RACE reads, gives a single entry per CDR3 protein. The sample carries approximately 800,000 distinct CDR3 sequences, around a quarter recorded once. The data also belong to a second study, concerning T cells of mothers and their children.

The sample consisted of blood. Receptors originate from a boy younger than 18 in good health.

This clonotype showed up just a few times. This chain links TRBV6-4 with TRBJ2-7; 8 bases are a match to TRBD1. V lost 6 bases to trimming and J lost 5 bases; unmatched junction nucleotides: 6. The CDR3 has 13 amino acids. Per the germline V gene, CDR1 is MRHNA and CDR2 is SNTAGT. The CDR3 here is CASSRQGTHEQYF. The DNA for the CDR3 is TGTGCCAGCAGCCGACAGGGGACCCACGAGCAGTACTTC.

The chain uses TRBV4-2 and TRBJ2-7; D is undetermined. V was shortened by 1 base and J by 7 bases, with 11 bases between the two germline ends. The CDR3 contains 13 residues. Germline V gene lookup returns CDR1 LGHNA and CDR2 YNFKEQ. The CDR3 region is CASSQGSITEQYF. The CDR3 nucleotides read TGTGCCAGCAGCCAAGGGTCCATTACGGAGCAGTACTTC.